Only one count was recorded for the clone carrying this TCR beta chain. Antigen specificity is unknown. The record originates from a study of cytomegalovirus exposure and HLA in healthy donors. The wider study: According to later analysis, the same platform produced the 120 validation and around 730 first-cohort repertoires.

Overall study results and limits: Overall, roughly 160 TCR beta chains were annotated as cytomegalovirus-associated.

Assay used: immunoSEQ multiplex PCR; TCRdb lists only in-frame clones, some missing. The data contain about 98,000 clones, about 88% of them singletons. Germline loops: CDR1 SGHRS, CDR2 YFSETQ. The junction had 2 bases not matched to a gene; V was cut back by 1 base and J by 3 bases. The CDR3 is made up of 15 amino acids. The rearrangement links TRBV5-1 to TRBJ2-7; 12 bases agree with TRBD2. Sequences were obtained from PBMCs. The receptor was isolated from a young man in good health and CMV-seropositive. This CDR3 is CASSLSTSGSYEQYF. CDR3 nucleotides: TGCGCCAGCAGCTTGTCGACTAGCGGGAGCTACGAGCAGTACTTC.